This section outlines one T cell receptor (beta chain) sequence together with its context. This specimen belongs to a study of blood T cell repertoires in COVID-19. The wider study: Samples representing acute and convalescent COVID-19 were sourced from the United States, Italy and Spain. From T cells, B-cell-depleted T cells, or PBMCs came the material, which was cDNA or gDNA.

Profiled with immunoSEQ multiplex PCR; TCRdb holds only in-frame clones, not every one. This table has around 260,000 clones, about 83% appearing once. V trimming: 5 bases; J trimming: 9 bases; junction bases outside the gene matches: 6. From germline, CDR1 is SEHNR and CDR2 FQNEAQ (reference sequence). The CDR3 loop spans 12 amino acids. Specimen: peripheral blood. The receptor was derived from a woman between 45 and 60 years old who had recovered from COVID-19. This sequence joins TRBV7-9 and TRBJ2-5, with TRBD1 matching over 7 bases. The CDR3 nucleotides read TGTGCCAGCAGCCTCAACCAGGGGGCCCAGTACTTC. Amino acid sequence: CASSLNQGAQYF.